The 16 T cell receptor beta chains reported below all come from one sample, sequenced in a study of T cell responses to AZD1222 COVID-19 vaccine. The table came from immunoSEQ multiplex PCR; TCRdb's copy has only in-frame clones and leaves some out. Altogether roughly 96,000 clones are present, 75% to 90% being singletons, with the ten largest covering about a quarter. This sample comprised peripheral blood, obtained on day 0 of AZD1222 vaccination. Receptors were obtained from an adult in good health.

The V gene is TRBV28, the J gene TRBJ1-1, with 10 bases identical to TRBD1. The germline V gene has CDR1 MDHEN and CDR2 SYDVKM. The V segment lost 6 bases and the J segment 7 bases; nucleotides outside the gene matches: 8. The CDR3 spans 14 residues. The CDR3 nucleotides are TGTGCCAGCAGGGGACAGGGGAACCTCTATGAAGCTTTCTTT. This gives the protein CASRGQGNLYEAFF.

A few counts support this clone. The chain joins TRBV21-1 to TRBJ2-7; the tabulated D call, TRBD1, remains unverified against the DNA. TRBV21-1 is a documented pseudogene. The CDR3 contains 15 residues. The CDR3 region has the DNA TGTGCCAGCAGCAAAGCACCTAAAACAGGGTCCGAGCAGTACTTC. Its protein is CASSKAPKTGSEQYF.

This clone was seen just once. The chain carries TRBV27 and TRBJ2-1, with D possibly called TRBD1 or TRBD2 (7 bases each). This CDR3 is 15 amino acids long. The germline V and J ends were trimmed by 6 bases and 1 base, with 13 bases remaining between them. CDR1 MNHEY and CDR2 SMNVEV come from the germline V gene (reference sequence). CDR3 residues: CASRSQGGSYNEQFF. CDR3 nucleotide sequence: TGTGCCAGCAGATCGCAGGGGGGGTCCTACAATGAGCAGTTCTTC.

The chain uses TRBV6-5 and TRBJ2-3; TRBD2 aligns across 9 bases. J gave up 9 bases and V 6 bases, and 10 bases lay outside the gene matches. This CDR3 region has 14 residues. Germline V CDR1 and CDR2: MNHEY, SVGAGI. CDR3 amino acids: CASRTRQGTSTQYF. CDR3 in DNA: TGTGCCAGCAGGACAAGACAAGGGACTAGCACGCAGTATTTT.

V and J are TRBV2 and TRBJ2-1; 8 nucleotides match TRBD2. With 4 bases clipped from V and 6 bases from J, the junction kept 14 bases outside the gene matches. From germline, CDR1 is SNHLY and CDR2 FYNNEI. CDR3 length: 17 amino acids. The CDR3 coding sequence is TGTGCCAGCAGTGGAAGAGGGGGGAGCGGGAGAGGCAATGAGCAGTTCTTC. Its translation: CASSGRGGSGRGNEQFF.

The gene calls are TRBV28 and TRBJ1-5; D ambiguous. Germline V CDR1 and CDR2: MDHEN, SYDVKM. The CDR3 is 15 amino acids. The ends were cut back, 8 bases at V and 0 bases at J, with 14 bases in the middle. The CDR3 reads CASVGGGNSNQPQHF. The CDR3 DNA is TGTGCCAGCGTCGGAGGCGGGAATAGCAATCAGCCCCAGCATTTT.

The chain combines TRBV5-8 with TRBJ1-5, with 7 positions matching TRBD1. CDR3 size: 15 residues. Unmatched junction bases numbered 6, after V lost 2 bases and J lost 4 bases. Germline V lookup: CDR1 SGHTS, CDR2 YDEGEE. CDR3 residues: CASSLARGGNQPQHF. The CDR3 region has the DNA TGTGCCAGCAGCTTAGCCAGGGGGGGAAATCAGCCCCAGCATTTT.

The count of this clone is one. In nucleotides, the CDR3 is TGTGCCAGCCGACGGGGGGCGGGCACTGAAGCTTTCTTT. Protein sequence: CASRRGAGTEAFF. This chain links TRBV6-5 with TRBJ1-1, with a tentative D call TRBD1 (6 bases). This CDR3 spans 13 amino acids. V lost 8 bases and J lost 4, with 14 bases in between. The germline gives CDR1 MNHEY, CDR2 SVGAGI.

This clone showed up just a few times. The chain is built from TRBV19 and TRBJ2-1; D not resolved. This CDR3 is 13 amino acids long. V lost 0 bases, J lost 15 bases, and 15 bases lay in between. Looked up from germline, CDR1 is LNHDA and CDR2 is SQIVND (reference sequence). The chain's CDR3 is CASSIDGRQMVFF. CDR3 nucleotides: TGTGCCAGTAGTATAGATGGTCGGCAGATGGTGTTCTTC.

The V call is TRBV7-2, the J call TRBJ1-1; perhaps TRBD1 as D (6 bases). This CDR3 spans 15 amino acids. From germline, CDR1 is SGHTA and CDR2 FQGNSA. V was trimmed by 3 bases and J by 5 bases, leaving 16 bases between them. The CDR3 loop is CASSFLQGWETEAFF. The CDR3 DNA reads TGTGCCAGCAGCTTCCTACAGGGATGGGAAACTGAAGCTTTCTTT. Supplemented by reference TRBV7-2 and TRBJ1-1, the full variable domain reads GAGVSQSPSNKVTEKGKDVELRCDPISGHTALYWYRQSLGQGLEFLIYFQGNSAPDKSGLPSDRFSAERTGGSVSTLTIQRTQQEDSAVYLCASSFLQGWETEAFFGQGTRLTVV.

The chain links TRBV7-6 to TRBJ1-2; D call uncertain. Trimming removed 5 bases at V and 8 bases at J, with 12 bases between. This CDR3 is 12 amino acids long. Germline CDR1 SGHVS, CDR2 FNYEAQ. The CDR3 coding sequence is TGTGCCAGCAGCCAGGACCTGGCGGGCTACACCTTC. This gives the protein CASSQDLAGYTF.

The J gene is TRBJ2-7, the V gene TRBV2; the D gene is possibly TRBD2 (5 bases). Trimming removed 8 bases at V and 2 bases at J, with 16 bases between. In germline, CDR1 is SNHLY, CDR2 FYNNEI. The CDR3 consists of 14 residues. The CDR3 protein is CASALGGSAYEQYF. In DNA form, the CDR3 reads TGTGCCAGCGCCCTGGGTGGTAGCGCCTACGAGCAGTACTTC.

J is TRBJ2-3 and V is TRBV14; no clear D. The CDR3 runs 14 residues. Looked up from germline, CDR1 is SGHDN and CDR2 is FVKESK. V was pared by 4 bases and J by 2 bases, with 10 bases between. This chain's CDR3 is CASSLLDHTDTQYF. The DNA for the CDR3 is TGTGCCAGCAGCCTACTGGACCACACAGATACGCAGTATTTT.

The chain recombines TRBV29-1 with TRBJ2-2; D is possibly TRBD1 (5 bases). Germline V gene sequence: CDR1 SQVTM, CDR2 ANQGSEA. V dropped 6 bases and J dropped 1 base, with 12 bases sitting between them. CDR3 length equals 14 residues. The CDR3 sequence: CSVAGHLNTGELFF. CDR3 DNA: TGCAGCGTCGCCGGACACCTGAACACCGGGGAGCTGTTTTTT.

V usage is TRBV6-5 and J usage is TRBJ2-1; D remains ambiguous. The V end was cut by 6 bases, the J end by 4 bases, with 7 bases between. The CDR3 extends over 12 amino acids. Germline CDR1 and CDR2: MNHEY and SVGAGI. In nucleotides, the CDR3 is TGTGCCAGCAGCATCCCGTACAATGAGCAGTTCTTC. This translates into CASSIPYNEQFF.

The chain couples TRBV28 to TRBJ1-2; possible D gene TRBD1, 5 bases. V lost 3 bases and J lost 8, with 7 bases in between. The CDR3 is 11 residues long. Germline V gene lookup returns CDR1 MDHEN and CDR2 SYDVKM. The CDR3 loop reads CASSFKGGYTF. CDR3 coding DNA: TGTGCCAGCAGTTTTAAGGGGGGCTACACCTTC.